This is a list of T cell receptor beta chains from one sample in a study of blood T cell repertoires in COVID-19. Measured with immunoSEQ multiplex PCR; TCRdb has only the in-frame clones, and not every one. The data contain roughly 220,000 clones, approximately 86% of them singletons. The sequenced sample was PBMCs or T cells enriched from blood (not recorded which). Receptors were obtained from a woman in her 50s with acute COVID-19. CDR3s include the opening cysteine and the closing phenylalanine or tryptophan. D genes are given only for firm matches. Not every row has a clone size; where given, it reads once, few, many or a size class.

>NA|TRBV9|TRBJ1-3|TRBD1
TGTGCCAGCAGCGTAGCGCCAGGGGGCGCGGGAAACACCATATATTTT
CASSVAPGGAGNTIYF
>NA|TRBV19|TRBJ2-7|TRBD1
TGTGCCAGTAGTATCGCCGGGACAGCGAGCTACGAGCAGTACTTC
CASSIAGTASYEQYF
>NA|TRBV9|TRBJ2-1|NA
TGTGCCAGCAGCGCGGGGTGGGTTAGCTCCTACAATGAGCAGTTCTTC
CASSAGWVSSYNEQFF
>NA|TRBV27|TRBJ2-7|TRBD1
TGTGCCGGCAGTTTGGGACAGTCCTACGAGCAGTACTTC
CAGSLGQSYEQYF
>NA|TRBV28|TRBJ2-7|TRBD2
TGTGCCAGCAGTCACGGGACTAGCGGGCCCGGTCGCTACGAGCAGTACTTC
CASSHGTSGPGRYEQYF
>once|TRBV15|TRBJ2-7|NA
TGTGCCACCAGCGGGGGACCACAGCGGGCGGCTTACGAGCAGTACTTC
CATSGGPQRAAYEQYF
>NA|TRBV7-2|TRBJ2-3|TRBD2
TGTGCCAGCAGCTTTCAGCCGGGACTAGCGTATGATACGCAGTATTTT
CASSFQPGLAYDTQYF
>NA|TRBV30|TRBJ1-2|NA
TGTGCCTCCTGGCCTTTGCCGGAGGGCTACACCTTC
CASWPLPEGYTF
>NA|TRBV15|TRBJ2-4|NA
TGTGCCACCAGCAGACTAGTTCCAGGGAAAAACATTCAGTACTTC
CATSRLVPGKNIQYF
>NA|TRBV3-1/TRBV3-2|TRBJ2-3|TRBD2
TGTGCCAGCAGCCAAGAAACTAGCGGGAGCACAGATACGCAGTATTTT
CASSQETSGSTDTQYF
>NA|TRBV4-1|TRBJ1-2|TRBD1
TGCGCCAGCAGCCTGGGACAGGGGGCCGACTATGGCTACACCTTC
CASSLGQGADYGYTF
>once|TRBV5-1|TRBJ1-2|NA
TGCGCCAGCAGCTTTAAAGGGGGTGACTATGGCTACACCTTC
CASSFKGGDYGYTF
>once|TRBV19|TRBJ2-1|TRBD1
TGTGCCAGTAGTATTACCGGGACAGGACCCTACAATGAGCAGTTCTTC
CASSITGTGPYNEQFF
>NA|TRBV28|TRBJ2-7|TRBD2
TGTGCCAGCAGTTTAGGGACTATCTACGAGCAGTACTTC
CASSLGTIYEQYF
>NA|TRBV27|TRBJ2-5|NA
TGTGCCAGCAGCATCCAATGGGGGGGCAGAGAGACCCAGTACTTC
CASSIQWGGRETQYF
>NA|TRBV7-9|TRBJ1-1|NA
TGTGCCAGCAGCTTAGCGGAGGGAGGGAACACTGAAGCTTTCTTT
CASSLAEGGNTEAFF
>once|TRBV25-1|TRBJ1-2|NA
TGTGCCAGCAGTGATTGGGGGAGGGATGGCTACACCTTC
CASSDWGRDGYTF
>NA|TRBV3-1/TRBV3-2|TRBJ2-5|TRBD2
TGTGCCAGCAGCCAAAGCCCGGCGGGAGGCCAGGGGACCCAGTACTTC
CASSQSPAGGQGTQYF
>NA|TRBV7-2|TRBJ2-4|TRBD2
TGTGCCAGCAGCTTAACCCGGGGGGGAGACATTCAGTACTTC
CASSLTRGGDIQYF
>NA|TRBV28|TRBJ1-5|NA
TGTGCCATCAACAGGGACCGTAATAGCAATCAGCCCCAGCATTTT
CAINRDRNSNQPQHF
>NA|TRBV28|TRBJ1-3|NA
TGTGCCAGCAGTTACCCACTGGGGGAGGGGACGAGAAACACCATATATTTT
CASSYPLGEGTRNTIYF
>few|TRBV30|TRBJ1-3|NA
TGTGCCTGGAGCCTAGCAGGTGGCTCTGGAAACACCATATATTTT
CAWSLAGGSGNTIYF
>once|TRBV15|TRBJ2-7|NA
TGTGCCACCAGCAGAGAGTACACAGCCTACGAGCAGTACTTC
CATSREYTAYEQYF
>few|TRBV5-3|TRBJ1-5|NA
TGTGCCAGAAGCCTTGACTGTTATAGCAATCAGCCCCAGCATTTT
CARSLDCYSNQPQHF
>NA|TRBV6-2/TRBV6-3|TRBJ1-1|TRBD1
TGTGCCAGCAGTTACTCGATCAGGGGGGTGAACACTGAAGCTTTCTTT
CASSYSIRGVNTEAFF
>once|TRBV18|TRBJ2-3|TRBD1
TGTGCCAGCTCACCACCACAGGTGACAGGGGATACGCAGTATTTT
CASSPPQVTGDTQYF
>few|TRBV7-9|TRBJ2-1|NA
TGTGCCAGCAGCTTAGGTGGGCTTGAGCAGTTCTTC
CASSLGGLEQFF